This is a list of T cell receptor beta chains from one sample in a study of blood T cells in healthy people across ages. A single record per CDR3 protein comes from TCRdb applying MiXCR to the 5' RACE reads. The sample comprises about 1,400,000 distinct CDR3 sequences, around two fifths of which are singletons, and approximately 7.9% rests with the top ten. The sample taken for sequencing was blood. Receptors originate from a woman younger than 30 in good health. Each CDR3 is given without its conserved first and last residue. D genes are given only for firm matches. The size entry is marked missing in some rows and otherwise reads once, few, many or a size class.

D gene: TRBD2
V gene: TRBV15
clone size: NA
J gene: TRBJ2-5
CDR3 length: 13
CDR3 protein: ATSRGTSGRETQY

D gene: TRBD1
V gene: TRBV12-3/TRBV12-4
clone size: NA
J gene: TRBJ2-4
CDR3 length: 10
CDR3 protein: ASRREGAEQY

D gene: TRBD2
V gene: TRBV20-1
clone size: NA
J gene: TRBJ2-1
CDR3 length: 13
CDR3 protein: SARPSGRVGNEQF

D gene: TRBD2
V gene: TRBV4-2
clone size: NA
J gene: TRBJ2-5
CDR3 length: 18
CDR3 protein: ASSQDLGTRRGAQGETQY

D gene: NA
V gene: TRBV2
clone size: NA
J gene: TRBJ2-1
CDR3 length: 13
CDR3 protein: ASRSGTSLGAEQF

D gene: TRBD1
V gene: TRBV4-1
clone size: NA
J gene: TRBJ1-1
CDR3 length: 14
CDR3 protein: ASSQLLTGLSTEAF

D gene: NA
V gene: TRBV27
clone size: few
J gene: TRBJ2-7
CDR3 length: 13
CDR3 protein: ASSTGTASGAEQY

D gene: NA
V gene: TRBV3-1
clone size: NA
J gene: TRBJ1-2
CDR3 length: 12
CDR3 protein: ASSQELGRNGYT

D gene: NA
V gene: TRBV28
clone size: few
J gene: TRBJ1-2
CDR3 length: 17
CDR3 protein: ASSLSVGVSIVPWLGYT

D gene: NA
V gene: TRBV20-1
clone size: few
J gene: TRBJ1-5
CDR3 length: 13
CDR3 protein: SATDGGERNQPQH

D gene: NA
V gene: TRBV29-1
clone size: NA
J gene: TRBJ2-7
CDR3 length: 11
CDR3 protein: SVGGTATYEQY

D gene: NA
V gene: TRBV7-9
clone size: many
J gene: TRBJ2-7
CDR3 length: 9
CDR3 protein: ASSPASEQY

D gene: NA
V gene: TRBV4-1
clone size: NA
J gene: TRBJ2-1
CDR3 length: 15
CDR3 protein: ASSRTTGTVSYNEQF